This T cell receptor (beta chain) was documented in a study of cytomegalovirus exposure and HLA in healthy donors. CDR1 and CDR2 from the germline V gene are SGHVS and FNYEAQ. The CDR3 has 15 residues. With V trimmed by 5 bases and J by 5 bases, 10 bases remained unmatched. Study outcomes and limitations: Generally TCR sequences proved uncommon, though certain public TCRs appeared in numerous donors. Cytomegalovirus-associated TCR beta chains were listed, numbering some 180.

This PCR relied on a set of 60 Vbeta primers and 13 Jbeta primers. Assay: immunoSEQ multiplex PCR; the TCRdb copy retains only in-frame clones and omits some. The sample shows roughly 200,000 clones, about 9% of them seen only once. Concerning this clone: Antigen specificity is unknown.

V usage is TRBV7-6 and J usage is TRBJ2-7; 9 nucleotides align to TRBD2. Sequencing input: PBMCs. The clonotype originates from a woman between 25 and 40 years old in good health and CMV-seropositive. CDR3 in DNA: TGTGCCAGCAGCCCCCCCCGCGGGAGGGCCCACGAGCAGTACTTC. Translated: CASSPPRGRAHEQYF.